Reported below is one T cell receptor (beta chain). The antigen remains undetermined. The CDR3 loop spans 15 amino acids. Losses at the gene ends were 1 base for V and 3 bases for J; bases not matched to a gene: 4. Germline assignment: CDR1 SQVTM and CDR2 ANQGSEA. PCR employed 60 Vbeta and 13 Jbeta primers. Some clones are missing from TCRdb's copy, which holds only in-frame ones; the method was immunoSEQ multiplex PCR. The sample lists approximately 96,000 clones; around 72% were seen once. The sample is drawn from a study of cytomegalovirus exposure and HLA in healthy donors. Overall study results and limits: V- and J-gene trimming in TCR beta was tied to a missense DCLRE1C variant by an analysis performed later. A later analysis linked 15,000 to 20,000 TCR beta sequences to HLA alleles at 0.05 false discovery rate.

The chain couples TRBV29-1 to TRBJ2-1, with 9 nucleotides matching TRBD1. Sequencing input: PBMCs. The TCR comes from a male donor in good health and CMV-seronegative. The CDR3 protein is CSVEGGTGHYNEQFF. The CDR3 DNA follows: TGCAGCGTTGAAGGGGGGACAGGGCACTACAATGAGCAGTTCTTC.